This T cell receptor beta chain originates from a study of blood T cells in healthy people across ages. General study findings and limits: TCR beta diversity correlated strongly with naive T cell percentage. The recorded TCR beta diversity per million T cells decreased in a roughly linear manner with age.

This clonotype has just a few counts. Its specificity is unknown. From germline, CDR1 is ENHRY and CDR2 SYGVKD. The ends were cut back, 8 bases at V and 4 bases at J, with 17 bases in the middle. The CDR3 loop spans 14 amino acids. Donors each provided roughly 9.6 milliliters of peripheral blood. At least 6 micrograms of total RNA were extracted per sample. It was with a sample-barcoded 5' primer and a J-beta primer mix that a second PCR of roughly 6 to 12 cycles was run. TCRdb reprocessed the 5' RACE reads with MiXCR, giving one entry per CDR3 protein. The sample consists of 1.5 million to 2 million distinct CDR3 sequences, roughly 27% of them appearing once.

The chain employs TRBV10-3 and TRBJ1-2, with D perhaps matching TRBD1 (5 bases). This receptor was taken from a woman aged 25-40 years in good health. Sequencing was performed on blood. The CDR3: CAIAGGRVFYGYTF. CDR3 sequence (DNA): TGTGCCATCGCCGGTGGCAGGGTGTTCTATGGCTACACCTTC.